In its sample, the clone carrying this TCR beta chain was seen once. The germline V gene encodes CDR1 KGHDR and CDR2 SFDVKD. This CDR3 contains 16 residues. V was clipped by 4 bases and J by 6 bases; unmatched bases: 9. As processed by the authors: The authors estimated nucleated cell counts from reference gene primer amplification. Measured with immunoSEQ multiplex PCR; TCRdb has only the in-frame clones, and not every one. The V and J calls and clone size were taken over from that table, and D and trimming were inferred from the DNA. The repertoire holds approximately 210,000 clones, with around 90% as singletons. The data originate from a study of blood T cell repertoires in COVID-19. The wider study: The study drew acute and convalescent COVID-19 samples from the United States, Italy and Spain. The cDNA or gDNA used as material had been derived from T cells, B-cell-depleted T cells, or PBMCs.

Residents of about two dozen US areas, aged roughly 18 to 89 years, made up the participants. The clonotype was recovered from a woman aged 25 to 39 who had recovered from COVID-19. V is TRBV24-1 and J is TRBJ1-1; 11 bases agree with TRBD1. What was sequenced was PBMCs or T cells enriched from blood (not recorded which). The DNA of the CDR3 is TGTGCCACCAGTGACCCTAGGACAGGGGGCTACCCTGAAGCTTTCTTT. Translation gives CATSDPRTGGYPEAFF.